Presented here are 25 T cell receptor beta chains from one specimen sequenced in a study of T cell responses to AZD1222 COVID-19 vaccine. TCRdb keeps only in-frame clones here, not all; method: immunoSEQ multiplex PCR. The sample carries tens of thousands of clones, around 87% recorded once. Specimen: peripheral blood, collected 28 days after the second AZD1222 dose. All receptors come from an adult who received the AZD1222 COVID-19 vaccine.

V is TRBV5-1 and J is TRBJ1-2; D remains unclear. V was pared by 3 bases and J by 6 bases, with 18 bases between. The germline V gene encodes CDR1 SGHRS and CDR2 YFSETQ. This CDR3 is 15 amino acids long. CDR3 amino acids: CASSSQWNGEDGYTF. CDR3 nucleotides: TGCGCCAGCAGCTCCCAATGGAACGGGGAGGATGGCTACACCTTC. Together with reference TRBV5-1 and TRBJ1-2, the CDR3 gives the full variable domain: KAGVTQTPRYLIKTRGQQVTLSCSPISGHRSVSWYQQTPGQGLQFLFEYFSETQRNKGNFPGRFSGRQFSNSRSEMNVSTLELGDSALYLCASSSQWNGEDGYTFGSGTRLTVV.

The rearrangement links TRBV19 to TRBJ1-6, with 10 bases aligning to TRBD1. The CDR3 loop spans 16 amino acids. The germline gives CDR1 LNHDA, CDR2 SQIVND (reference sequence). The V and J ends lost 5 bases and 9 bases, in that order; junction bases with no gene match: 10. The CDR3 DNA sequence: TGTGCCAGTAGTCCGCGACAGGGGGCGACTGGTTCACCCCTCCACTTT. Amino acids: CASSPRQGATGSPLHF.

The chain is built from TRBV5-4 and TRBJ2-7; 9 nucleotides line up with TRBD2. The CDR3 runs 15 residues. V lost 4 bases, J lost 3 bases, and 8 bases stayed unmatched. From germline, CDR1 is SGHNT and CDR2 YYREEE (reference sequence). The CDR3 region is CASSQNAGGGYEQYF. In nucleotides, the CDR3 is TGTGCCAGCAGCCAGAATGCGGGAGGGGGCTACGAGCAGTACTTC.

The V and J genes are TRBV25-1 and TRBJ1-6; D call uncertain. The germline V and J ends were trimmed by 3 bases and 9 bases, with 9 bases remaining between them. This CDR3 spans 13 amino acids. Germline V lookup: CDR1 MGHDK, CDR2 SYGVNS. The CDR3 DNA reads TGTGCCAGCAGTGAGATAGGAACTTCACCCCTCCACTTT. Protein: CASSEIGTSPLHF. Full variable domain (remainder filled in from reference TRBV25-1 and TRBJ1-6): EADIYQTPRYLVIGTGKKITLECSQTMGHDKMYWYQQDPGMELHLIHYSYGVNSTEKGDLSSESTVSRIRTEHFPLTLESARPSHTSQYLCASSEIGTSPLHFGNGTRLTVT.

The chain is built from TRBV7-2 and TRBJ1-5, with D perhaps matching TRBD1 (5 bases). V lost 5 bases and J 1 base, leaving 21 bases between the germline ends. This CDR3 contains 18 residues. CDR1 is SGHTA, CDR2 FQGNSA, per germline. The CDR3 is CASSPEGSSPWSNQPQHF. In DNA, the CDR3 is TGTGCCAGCAGCCCTGAGGGGTCAAGCCCTTGGAGCAATCAGCCCCAGCATTTT.

The gene calls are TRBV6-5 and TRBJ1-5, with D tentatively TRBD1 (6 bases). The CDR3 runs to 14 residues. V lost 8 bases and J 1 base, leaving 12 bases between the germline ends. The germline V gene encodes CDR1 MNHEY and CDR2 SVGAGI. The CDR3 DNA reads TGTGCCAGCGGACAGATTTTAAGCAATCAGCCCCAGCATTTT. Protein: CASGQILSNQPQHF.

The chain joins TRBV3-1 (or the pseudogene TRBV3-2) to TRBJ1-2; tentatively, D is TRBD1 (5 bases). Germline CDR1 and CDR2: LGHDT and YNNKEL (reference sequence). The CDR3 length is 15 residues. The ends were cut back, 3 bases at V and 1 base at J, with 12 bases in the middle. The CDR3 here is CASSHRDGLNYGYTF. The CDR3 nucleotides read TGTGCCAGCAGCCACCGGGACGGACTTAACTATGGCTACACCTTC.

This chain's CDR3 is CAWSDRPNTEAFF. In DNA form, the CDR3 reads TGTGCCTGGAGTGACCGCCCGAACACTGAAGCTTTCTTT. The chain is built from TRBV30 and TRBJ1-1; no clear D gene. Trimming took off 1 base at V and 1 base at J, with 7 bases between the two ends. The CDR3 covers 13 residues. The germline V gene has CDR1 GTSNPN and CDR2 SVGIG (reference sequence).

This chain connects TRBV3-1 (or the pseudogene TRBV3-2) to TRBJ2-7; D gene unclear. The CDR3 is 15 amino acids. The germline CDR1 and CDR2 sequences are LGHDT and YNNKEL (reference sequence). V shed 4 bases and J shed 0 bases, with 13 bases lying between them. The CDR3 DNA follows: TGTGCCAGCAGCCTAACCCGGGCCTACTCCTACGAGCAGTACTTC. This codes for CASSLTRAYSYEQYF.

The chain recombines TRBV30 with TRBJ1-1; TRBD1 agrees at 7 bases. V was clipped by 5 bases and J by 1 base; unmatched bases: 7. This CDR3 has 14 amino acids. Germline CDR1 is GTSNPN and CDR2 is SVGIG (reference sequence). CDR3 coding DNA: TGTGCCTGGGGTCCCGGGACAGCGAACACTGAAGCTTTCTTT. Its translation: CAWGPGTANTEAFF.

On this clone: Germline is not matched at one junction end, which may reflect a read error. This chain links TRBV5-4 with TRBJ2-5; D gene uncertain. This CDR3 comprises 12 residues. Germline lookup yields CDR1 SGHNT and CDR2 YYREEE (reference sequence). CDR3: CASSLGQETQYF. CDR3 DNA sequence: TGTGCCAGCAGTTTGGGTCAAGAGACCCAGTACTTC.

The chain is built from TRBV5-5 and TRBJ1-1; D uncertain. The CDR3 is 14 residues long. The germline V and J ends were trimmed by 4 bases and 0 bases, with 10 bases remaining between them. Germline-derived CDR1 and CDR2 are SGHKS and YYEKEE (reference sequence). DNA for the CDR3: TGTGCCAGCAGCCTGATGGGGATGAACACTGAAGCTTTCTTT. Residues: CASSLMGMNTEAFF.

The V gene is TRBV4-1, the J gene TRBJ2-1, with a tentative D call TRBD2 (6 bases). From germline, CDR1 is MGHRA and CDR2 YSYEKL. V lost 3 bases and J 9 bases, leaving 18 bases between the germline ends. CDR3 length equals 15 residues. The CDR3 DNA reads as TGCGCCAGCAGCCAGGAGGGCGGAGTCCTGGGTGAGCAGTTCTTC. Its protein is CASSQEGGVLGEQFF.

The V and J genes are TRBV9 and TRBJ2-7; D tentatively fits TRBD1 or TRBD2 (5 bases each). Germline-derived CDR1 and CDR2 are SGDLS and YYNGEE. Trimming shortened V by 3 bases and J by 3 bases, and 10 bases separated the two germline ends. The CDR3 extends over 13 amino acids. For the CDR3, the DNA is TGTGCCAGCAGCGCCGAGGGGTTCTACGAGCAGTACTTC. This sequence encodes CASSAEGFYEQYF.

The rearrangement links TRBV3-1 (or the pseudogene TRBV3-2) to TRBJ1-1; D unclear. The germline V gene has CDR1 LGHDT and CDR2 YNNKEL (reference sequence). V lost 3 bases, J lost 5 bases, and 10 bases lay in between. The CDR3 has 13 residues. The CDR3 DNA sequence: TGTGCCAGCAGCCAGGGTTCGAGGACTGAAGCTTTCTTT. Protein sequence: CASSQGSRTEAFF.

V usage is TRBV4-2 and J usage is TRBJ1-1, with D perhaps TRBD1 (5 bases). Trimming removed 3 bases from V and 11 bases from J, with 16 bases in between. Germline V gene lookup returns CDR1 LGHNA and CDR2 YNFKEQ. This CDR3 region has 13 residues. CDR3 loop: CASSQKDGALAFF. CDR3 nucleotide sequence: TGTGCCAGCAGCCAGAAAGACGGGGCTCTGGCTTTCTTT.

The rearrangement uses TRBV5-6 and TRBJ1-2; D unresolved. With 2 bases removed from V and 7 bases from J, the gap between germline ends came to 12 bases. Germline CDR1 SGHDT, CDR2 YYEEEE. This CDR3 has 13 amino acids. CDR3: CASSFLRVGGYTF. DNA of the CDR3: TGTGCCAGCAGCTTTTTGAGAGTTGGTGGCTACACCTTC.

The V call is TRBV6-1, the J call TRBJ1-3; D might be TRBD1 (6 bases). V lost 5 bases to trimming and J lost 2 bases, with 13 bases between them. The germline CDR1 and CDR2 sequences are MNHNS and SASEGT. The length of the CDR3 is 15 residues. CDR3 sequence reads: CASSRGTPPGNTIYF. The CDR3 DNA reads TGTGCCAGCAGTCGCGGGACACCTCCTGGAAACACCATATATTTT.

The gene calls are TRBV7-3 and TRBJ2-2; D may be TRBD2 (5 bases). This CDR3 is 14 amino acids long. Between the trimmed V and J ends, which lost 1 base and 6 bases, there was a span of 9 bases. The V gene's germline CDR1 is SGHTA and CDR2 FQGTGA. The CDR3 DNA follows: TGTGCCAGCAGCTTAATCTGGGGAGCCGGGGAGCTGTTTTTT. It encodes CASSLIWGAGELFF.

The chain has TRBV10-3 and TRBJ1-1; D might be TRBD1 (6 bases). V lost 4 bases and J 8 bases, leaving 17 bases between the germline ends. In germline, CDR1 is ENHRY, CDR2 SYGVKD. The CDR3 runs to 14 residues. The CDR3 DNA reads as TGTGCCATCAGTGTGGGGGGGCAAAGCGTAGAAGCTTTCTTT. Amino acids: CAISVGGQSVEAFF.

The V call is TRBV11-2, the J call TRBJ2-1; TRBD2 matches at 7 bases. The J segment lost 4 bases and the V segment lost 5 bases, leaving 8 bases of the junction unmatched. CDR3 length equals 15 residues. CDR1 and CDR2 from the germline V gene are SGHAT and FQNNGV. The CDR3: CASSPGLVAYNEQFF. In DNA, the CDR3 is TGTGCCAGCAGCCCTGGACTAGTAGCGTACAATGAGCAGTTCTTC.

The chain combines TRBV6-5 with TRBJ1-1; TRBD1 might be the D (6 bases). Germline V lookup: CDR1 MNHEY, CDR2 SVGAGI. This CDR3 has 16 residues. V was clipped by 0 bases and J by 2 bases, with 13 bases between them. The CDR3 bases are TGTGCCAGCAGTTACTCGGGCGGGGGCGGAAACACTGAAGCTTTCTTT. This sequence encodes CASSYSGGGGNTEAFF.

The chain employs TRBV5-4 and TRBJ2-7; D is uncertain. Germline assignment: CDR1 SGHNT and CDR2 YYREEE (reference sequence). Trimming took 0 bases from V and 5 from J, leaving 15 bases between them. CDR3 length: 15 amino acids. The CDR3 loop reads CASSLVPSRRDEQYF. The CDR3 DNA reads TGTGCCAGCAGCTTGGTGCCTTCCAGACGGGACGAGCAGTACTTC.

The V call is TRBV19, the J call TRBJ1-2, with 7 bases matching TRBD1. In germline, CDR1 is LNHDA, CDR2 SQIVND (reference sequence). The CDR3 totals 14 residues. Trimming took 3 bases from V and 3 from J; bases not matched to a gene: 4. The CDR3 region is CASSIDREDYGYTF. Written as DNA, the CDR3 is TGTGCCAGTAGTATTGACAGGGAGGACTATGGCTACACCTTC.

This chain uses TRBV19 with TRBJ1-1, with D tentatively TRBD1 (5 bases). V was trimmed by 6 bases and J by 0 bases, leaving 8 bases between them. This CDR3 comprises 13 residues. Germline V gene sequence: CDR1 LNHDA, CDR2 SQIVND (reference sequence). This CDR3 reads CASSREMNTEAFF. As DNA, the CDR3 is TGTGCCAGTAGCAGGGAGATGAACACTGAAGCTTTCTTT.